The TCR beta chain under discussion was sequenced for a study of monozygotic twins with cystic fibrosis. General study results and limits: Nucleotide-identical clonotype sharing was significantly higher within monozygotic CF twin pairs than between unrelated CF individuals.

After removal of 3 bases from V and 6 bases from J, the junction contained 5 bases not matched to a gene. Germline V gives CDR1 MNHNS, CDR2 SASEGT. CDR3 length equals 15 residues. Turning to this clone: Its antigen is undetermined.

The method was immunoSEQ multiplex PCR; TCRdb's version includes in-frame clones alone and lacks a portion of them. The sample holds about 32,000 clones, 92% seen once. The chain couples TRBV6-1 to TRBJ1-5; 10 nucleotides agree with TRBD1. The clonotype originates from a girl aged 2 to 10 with cystic fibrosis. Source material: blood. CDR3 in amino acids: CASSEGTGDSQPQHF. As DNA, the CDR3 is TGTGCCAGCAGTGAGGGGACAGGGGATAGTCAGCCCCAGCATTTT.